The T cell receptor beta chain under discussion was sequenced for a study of blood T cell repertoires in COVID-19. Study-level background: COVID-19 samples, acute and convalescent, were from the United States, Italy and Spain. T cells, B-cell-depleted T cells, or PBMCs supplied cDNA or gDNA.

In the study's own analysis: Estimation of nucleated cell counts relied on the amplification of reference gene primers. Profiling relied on immunoSEQ multiplex PCR, and the TCRdb table lists in-frame clones only, not all of them. V and J calls and clone size are given by that table; D and trimming were obtained from the DNA. The sample carries some 60,000 clones, 85% recorded once. This CDR3 has 15 residues. Looked up from germline, CDR1 is MNHEY and CDR2 is SVGAGI. The V and J ends lost 6 bases and 4 bases, in that order; junction bases with no gene match: 8. Specimen: peripheral blood. The clonotype comes from a human donor in a cohort sampled during active COVID-19. The chain links TRBV6-5 to TRBJ2-7; 11 nucleotides align to TRBD2. The CDR3 region is CASRVGLAGGYEQYF. The DNA of the CDR3 is TGTGCCAGCAGAGTCGGTCTAGCGGGGGGATACGAGCAGTACTTC.